The T cell receptor (beta chain) described here comes from a study of cytomegalovirus exposure and HLA in healthy donors. Study conclusions and caveats: CMV serostatus stood as the only immune exposure information on hand. Common viral pathogens (according to a later analysis) appeared linked to several of the most significant clusters. In vitro assays verified that three CMV-associated chains recognized CMV antigens specifically. Rates of TCR association differed by HLA locus in a later analysis, with DRB1 highest and HLA-C lowest.

The PCR was carried out with 60 Vbeta primers and 13 Jbeta primers. Profiled with immunoSEQ multiplex PCR; TCRdb holds only in-frame clones, not every one. The sample consists of some 130,000 clones, over 70% of them appearing once. The CDR3 runs 14 residues. Germline V gene sequence: CDR1 MDHEN, CDR2 SYDVKM. Trimming shortened V by 6 bases and J by 4 bases, and 12 bases separated the two germline ends. With respect to this clone: As yet, its antigen is unknown.

This chain uses TRBV28 with TRBJ1-4; D not resolved. The sample consisted of PBMCs. The TCR was taken from a young man in good health and CMV-seronegative. Here the CDR3 reads CASSLDLGNEKLFF. For the CDR3, the DNA is TGTGCCAGCAGCCTTGATCTAGGTAATGAAAAACTGTTTTTT.